What follows are 4 T cell receptor beta chains derived from one specimen sequenced in a study of breast tumors, draining lymph nodes, adjacent tissues. TCRdb independently ran MiXCR on the multiplex PCR reads; one entry per CDR3 protein. The top ten clones hold 3.5% to 4.5% of a sample with around 170,000 distinct CDR3 sequences, roughly a third of them seen once. Breast cancer patients provided tissue from their axillary draining lymph nodes. Sequencing input: axillary lymph node tissue. The receptors come from a female donor with breast cancer. Some clones in this sample may be carry-over from other donors' samples.

Many counts were recorded for this clonotype. The CDR3 DNA sequence: TGTGCCAGCAGCGTAGATGCCACCCCCTACGAGCAGTACTTC. Residues: CASSVDATPYEQYF. V usage is TRBV9 and J usage is TRBJ2-7; D is unclear. The V end lost 0 bases, the J end lost 2 bases, and 9 bases lay between the germline ends. This CDR3 comprises 14 residues. CDR1 and CDR2 from the germline V gene are SGDLS and YYNGEE.

This clonotype was seen a handful of times. The chain combines TRBV6-5 with TRBJ2-2; the D is unclear. CDR1 and CDR2 from the germline V gene are MNHEY and SVGAGI. Trimming removed 1 base at V and 2 bases at J, with 11 bases between. The CDR3 covers 16 residues. CDR3 loop: CASSYLLTGNTGELFF. The CDR3 bases are TGTGCCAGCAGTTACTTACTGACTGGTAACACCGGGGAGCTGTTTTTT.

This clonotype showed up just a few times. A much larger clone lies a single base off, so this may be a read error. The V and J genes are TRBV7-9 and TRBJ2-6; either TRBD1 or TRBD2 may supply D (5 bases each). Looked up from germline, CDR1 is SEHNR and CDR2 is FQNEAQ (reference sequence). The CDR3 contains 18 residues. The CDR3 DNA is TGTGCCAGCAGCTTAGGCGTGACGGGGACCTCTGGGGCCCACGTCCTGACTTTC. Translating gives CASSLGVTGTSGAHVLTF.

Ten or more counts support this clonotype. V and J are TRBV5-1 and TRBJ2-1; D not certain. V was clipped by 6 bases and J by 1 base, with 8 bases between them. The germline CDR1 and CDR2 sequences are SGHRS and YFSETQ. This CDR3 is built from 13 residues. The DNA of the CDR3 is TGCGCCAGCAACTTCGATTCCTACAATGAGCAGTTCTTC. Translation gives CASNFDSYNEQFF.